These 27 T cell receptor beta chains originate from one sample sequenced in a study of shared clonotypes between healthy human individuals. Terminally differentiated effector memory CD45RA+ cells were excluded by CCR7 positive selection of CD45RO-negative cells. Assay used: immunoSEQ multiplex PCR; TCRdb lists only in-frame clones, some missing. Of approximately 2,000,000 clones listed, around 95% are singletons. Sequenced: naive CD8+ T cells from PBMCs. The receptors come from a man aged 18-30 years in good health. Some clones in this sample may be carry-over from other donors' samples.

The rearrangement joins TRBV6-5 to TRBJ1-5; no reliable D call. V lost 0 bases to trimming and J lost 1 base, with 10 bases between them. CDR1 and CDR2 from the germline V gene are MNHEY and SVGAGI. This CDR3 has 16 amino acids. The CDR3 region has the DNA TGTGCCAGCAGTTACTCATCGACAAGCAGCAATCAGCCCCAGCATTTT. Amino acids: CASSYSSTSSNQPQHF.

V is TRBV11-2 and J is TRBJ2-2; 8 positions match TRBD2. CDR3 length equals 15 residues. Germline V gene lookup returns CDR1 SGHAT and CDR2 FQNNGV. V was pared by 4 bases and J by 5 bases, with 6 bases of the junction left unmatched. The CDR3 reads CASSSRASGTGELFF. The CDR3 bases are TGTGCCAGCAGCTCTCGGGCTAGCGGGACCGGGGAGCTGTTTTTT.

This clone appeared once. The V gene is TRBV14, the J gene TRBJ2-1, with 9 bases lining up with TRBD2. V lost 2 bases, J lost 8 bases, and 4 bases stayed unmatched. This CDR3 contains 14 residues. Germline V gene lookup returns CDR1 SGHDN and CDR2 FVKESK. CDR3 region: CASSQTLAGYEQFF. DNA for the CDR3: TGTGCCAGCAGCCAAACCCTAGCGGGATATGAGCAGTTCTTC. Full variable domain (outside the CDR3, taken from reference TRBV14 and TRBJ2-1): EAGVTQFPSHSVIEKGQTVTLRCDPISGHDNLYWYRRVMGKEIKFLLHFVKESKQDESGMPNNRFLAERTGGTYSTLKVQPAELEDSGVYFCASSQTLAGYEQFFGPGTRLTVL.

The gene calls are TRBV18 and TRBJ2-2; tentative D call: TRBD2 (5 bases). Trimming removed 4 bases at V and 1 base at J, with 10 bases between. The CDR3 spans 15 residues. Germline loops: CDR1 KGHSH, CDR2 LQKENI. CDR3 protein: CASSRPAGNTGELFF. For the CDR3, the DNA is TGTGCCAGCTCACGACCGGCGGGGAACACCGGGGAGCTGTTTTTT. Together with reference TRBV18 and TRBJ2-2, the CDR3 gives the full variable domain: NAGVMQNPRHLVRRRGQEARLRCSPMKGHSHVYWYRQLPEEGLKFMVYLQKENIIDESGMPKERFSAEFPKEGPSILRIQQVVRGDSAAYFCASSRPAGNTGELFFGEGSRLTVL.

V and J are TRBV4-1 and TRBJ1-4; TRBD1 matches 9 bases. The V gene end was trimmed by 4 bases and the J gene end by 7 bases; junction bases not matched to a gene: 10. Germline-derived CDR1 and CDR2 are MGHRA and YSYEKL. There are 16 residues in the CDR3. The CDR3: CASSPHVDRGGEKLFF. CDR3 nucleotides: TGCGCCAGCAGCCCACACGTTGACAGGGGGGGTGAAAAACTGTTTTTT.

The chain couples TRBV28 to TRBJ2-2; 8 positions match TRBD2. Per germline, CDR1 MDHEN and CDR2 SYDVKM. With V trimmed by 9 bases and J by 0 bases, 9 bases remained unmatched. The CDR3 spans 16 residues. The CDR3 protein is CASGLIAGTNTGELFF. Written as DNA, the CDR3 is TGTGCCAGTGGCTTAATAGCGGGAACGAACACCGGGGAGCTGTTTTTT.

This sequence joins TRBV5-1 and TRBJ1-2; maybe TRBD1 (6 bases). Germline V gene lookup returns CDR1 SGHRS and CDR2 YFSETQ. The CDR3 has 13 amino acids. V lost 2 bases, J lost 2 bases, and 7 bases lay in between. For the CDR3, the DNA is TGCGCCAGCAGCTTTGGACAGAACTATGGCTACACCTTC. Its protein product is CASSFGQNYGYTF.

This chain links TRBV12-5 with TRBJ2-7; TRBD1 is a possible D gene (6 bases). The CDR3 consists of 12 residues. Per the germline V gene, CDR1 is LGHNT and CDR2 is FRNRAP. The V gene lost 6 bases and the J gene lost 6 bases, with 12 bases spanning the gap. The CDR3 protein is CASGYRVGEQYF. CDR3 bases: TGTGCTAGTGGCTACAGGGTCGGCGAGCAGTACTTC.

The CDR3 sequence: CASSIVGGTSTDTQYF. In DNA, the CDR3 is TGTGCCAGTAGTATAGTGGGCGGGACGAGCACAGATACGCAGTATTTT. The rearrangement joins TRBV19 to TRBJ2-3; TRBD2 is a possible D gene (6 bases). CDR1 is LNHDA, CDR2 SQIVND, per germline (reference sequence). This CDR3 contains 16 residues. The V end lost 1 base, the J end lost 0 bases, and 11 bases lay between the germline ends.

The chain links TRBV11-2 to TRBJ2-7; TRBD1 is a possible D gene (5 bases). V lost 0 bases, J lost 0 bases, and 9 bases lay in between. Germline V gene lookup returns CDR1 SGHAT and CDR2 FQNNGV. The CDR3 is 15 residues long. The CDR3 sequence is CASSLESGRSYEQYF. DNA of the CDR3: TGTGCCAGCAGCTTAGAGTCAGGGCGCTCCTACGAGCAGTACTTC. Variable domain in full (rest from reference TRBV11-2 and TRBJ2-7): EAGVAQSPRYKIIEKRQSVAFWCNPISGHATLYWYQQILGQGPKLLIQFQNNGVVDDSQLPKDRFSAERLKGVDSTLKIQPAKLEDSAVYLCASSLESGRSYEQYFGPGTRLTVT.

This chain links TRBV7-2 with TRBJ2-7; no reliable D call. CDR1 and CDR2 from the germline V gene are SGHTA and FQGNSA. The CDR3 is 14 amino acids. Trimming removed 1 base at V and 2 bases at J, with 9 bases between. Here the CDR3 DNA reads TGTGCCAGCAGCTTAGTGGTTAGTACCTACGAGCAGTACTTC. Amino acids: CASSLVVSTYEQYF.

The rearrangement joins TRBV11-2 to TRBJ1-4; 8 nucleotides agree with TRBD1. V lost 8 bases and J lost 4; bases outside the gene matches: 3. The CDR3 spans 13 residues. The germline gives CDR1 SGHAT, CDR2 FQNNGV. The CDR3 sequence is CASSDRGNEKLFF. Written as DNA, the CDR3 is TGTGCCAGCTCAGACAGGGGTAATGAAAAACTGTTTTTT.

The CDR3 DNA follows: TGTGCCAGCAGTTATGATCTCCGGGGAGCTCTCTATGGCTACACCTTC. This sequence encodes CASSYDLRGALYGYTF. The chain carries TRBV6-5 and TRBJ1-2; D uncertain. The CDR3 length is 16 residues. Germline CDR1 and CDR2: MNHEY and SVGAGI. V dropped 3 bases and J dropped 4 bases, with 18 bases sitting between them.

The chain uses TRBV9 and TRBJ1-4, with D possibly being TRBD1 (6 bases). The germline gives CDR1 SGDLS, CDR2 YYNGEE. The CDR3 loop spans 15 amino acids. Trimming cost V 0 bases and J 5 bases, with 11 bases left between them. The CDR3 DNA sequence: TGTGCCAGCAGCGTAGGAAGGGGGGCGAATGAAAAACTGTTTTTT. This gives the protein CASSVGRGANEKLFF.

Of note for this clone: Other DNA sequences in the same sample also yield this CDR3. The chain recombines TRBV6-5 with TRBJ2-7; D is undetermined. This CDR3 has 14 amino acids. V was clipped by 0 bases and J by 0 bases, with 6 bases between them. The germline CDR1 and CDR2 sequences are MNHEY and SVGAGI. The CDR3 sequence is CASSYSAPSYEQYF. CDR3 bases: TGTGCCAGCAGTTACTCCGCCCCCTCCTACGAGCAGTACTTC.

The CDR3 spells CASSLRQGFGQPQHF. For the CDR3, the DNA is TGTGCCAGCAGTTTGCGTCAGGGGTTCGGTCAGCCCCAGCATTTT. This chain connects TRBV27 to TRBJ1-5, with D possibly TRBD1 on 6 matching bases. CDR1 MNHEY and CDR2 SMNVEV come from the germline V gene (reference sequence). The CDR3 length is 15 residues. Trimming pared 3 bases from V and 6 bases from J, leaving 15 bases between.

The V gene is TRBV9, the J gene TRBJ1-2; D possibly corresponds to TRBD1 (6 bases). The CDR3 runs 18 residues. V was clipped by 3 bases and J by 0 bases, with 21 bases between them. The germline V gene encodes CDR1 SGDLS and CDR2 YYNGEE. Here the CDR3 reads CASSASPGAPLPNYGYTF. The CDR3 region has the DNA TGTGCCAGCAGCGCAAGCCCAGGGGCGCCCCTCCCTAACTATGGCTACACCTTC.

The V and J genes are TRBV11-2 and TRBJ2-1, with 9 bases identical to TRBD2. The V segment lost 5 bases and the J segment 5 bases; nucleotides outside the gene matches: 7. The length of the CDR3 is 15 residues. Looked up from germline, CDR1 is SGHAT and CDR2 is FQNNGV. CDR3 sequence reads: CASSLGGRANNEQFF. DNA for the CDR3: TGTGCCAGCAGCCTCGGCGGGAGGGCCAACAATGAGCAGTTCTTC. Looking up the rest from reference TRBV11-2 and TRBJ2-1 gives the full variable domain: EAGVAQSPRYKIIEKRQSVAFWCNPISGHATLYWYQQILGQGPKLLIQFQNNGVVDDSQLPKDRFSAERLKGVDSTLKIQPAKLEDSAVYLCASSLGGRANNEQFFGPGTRLTVL.

The V call is TRBV29-1, the J call TRBJ2-7; D remains ambiguous. V lost 0 bases and J 3 bases, leaving 15 bases between the germline ends. CDR3 length: 15 residues. Germline assignment: CDR1 SQVTM and CDR2 ANQGSEA. The CDR3 spells CSVEDLSGEFYEQYF. In nucleotides, the CDR3 is TGCAGCGTTGAAGATCTTTCGGGTGAGTTCTACGAGCAGTACTTC.

The chain links TRBV29-1 to TRBJ2-1; 7 bases are shared with TRBD2. The ends lost 3 bases at V and 8 bases at J; junction bases unmatched: 13. The CDR3 has 15 amino acids. The V gene's germline CDR1 is SQVTM and CDR2 ANQGSEA. CDR3 DNA: TGCAGCGTTGACCCCGGGCGCGGGAGCACAGATGAGCAGTTCTTC. It specifies CSVDPGRGSTDEQFF.

In this sample, this clone turned up a few times. Distinct nucleotide sequences in the sample also encode this CDR3. The rearrangement links TRBV29-1 to TRBJ1-2, with 10 positions matching TRBD1. Germline CDR1 and CDR2: SQVTM and ANQGSEA. The V gene end was trimmed by 3 bases and the J gene end by 2 bases; junction bases not matched to a gene: 0. The CDR3 consists of 13 residues. This CDR3 is CSVEDRGNYGYTF. The CDR3, as DNA: TGCAGCGTTGAGGACAGGGGGAACTATGGCTACACCTTC.

V and J are TRBV5-6 and TRBJ2-1; tentative D call: TRBD1 (6 bases). Per the germline V gene, CDR1 is SGHDT and CDR2 is YYEEEE. This CDR3 is built from 13 residues. Trimming removed 4 bases from V and 7 bases from J, with 12 bases in between. The CDR3 bases are TGTGCCAGCAGCCCCACTCAGGGGAATGAGCAGTTCTTC. Protein product: CASSPTQGNEQFF. Based on the CDR3 plus reference TRBV5-6 and TRBJ2-1, the full variable domain is DAGVTQSPTHLIKTRGQQVTLRCSPKSGHDTVSWYQQALGQGPQFIFQYYEEEERQRGNFPDRFSGHQFPNYSSELNVNALLLGDSALYLCASSPTQGNEQFFGPGTRLTVL.

This chain joins TRBV5-1 and TRBJ2-7; D not resolved. The V gene lost 0 bases and the J gene lost 6 bases, with 7 bases spanning the gap. CDR3 length equals 12 residues. CDR1 SGHRS and CDR2 YFSETQ come from the germline V gene. The CDR3, as DNA: TGCGCCAGCAGCTTGGGGCCCACCGAGCAGTACTTC. Its protein product is CASSLGPTEQYF. Supplemented by reference TRBV5-1 and TRBJ2-7, the full variable domain reads KAGVTQTPRYLIKTRGQQVTLSCSPISGHRSVSWYQQTPGQGLQFLFEYFSETQRNKGNFPGRFSGRQFSNSRSEMNVSTLELGDSALYLCASSLGPTEQYFGPGTRLTVT.

The J gene is TRBJ2-7, the V gene TRBV6-1; D is uncertain. V lost 0 bases and J 5 bases, leaving 8 bases between the germline ends. Germline loops: CDR1 MNHNS, CDR2 SASEGT. The CDR3 runs to 13 residues. The CDR3 here is CASSEAHGHEQYF. In DNA form, the CDR3 reads TGTGCCAGCAGTGAAGCTCATGGTCACGAGCAGTACTTC.

The rearrangement uses TRBV6-1 and TRBJ1-3, with a weak D call TRBD1 (6 bases). The CDR3 loop spans 19 amino acids. Trimming stripped 3 bases from V and 0 bases from J, with 21 bases between. Germline V gene lookup returns CDR1 MNHNS and CDR2 SASEGT. The CDR3: CASSDLLSPQGTSGNTIYF. The DNA of the CDR3 is TGTGCCAGCAGTGACCTTTTAAGTCCGCAGGGGACCTCTGGAAACACCATATATTTT.

Here the CDR3 reads CATSPRSGSYAKNIQYF. Written as DNA, the CDR3 is TGTGCCACCAGCCCAAGGAGCGGGAGTTATGCCAAAAACATTCAGTACTTC. This chain joins TRBV15 and TRBJ2-4, with 8 bases that match TRBD2. CDR3 length equals 17 residues. Trimming removed 5 bases from V and 1 base from J; junction bases left unmatched: 10. CDR1 is LNHNV and CDR2 is YYDKDF in the germline V gene (reference sequence).

The V and J genes are TRBV2 and TRBJ2-1; 12 bases are shared with TRBD2. The germline V gene has CDR1 SNHLY and CDR2 FYNNEI. This CDR3 has 14 residues. The V gene end was trimmed by 5 bases and the J gene end by 9 bases; junction bases not matched to a gene: 5. The CDR3 loop reads CASSSSGRAGEQFF. In DNA, the CDR3 is TGTGCCAGCAGTTCTAGCGGGAGGGCCGGTGAGCAGTTCTTC. Full variable domain (outside the CDR3, taken from reference TRBV2 and TRBJ2-1): EPEVTQTPSHQVTQMGQEVILRCVPISNHLYFYWYRQILGQKVEFLVSFYNNEISEKSEIFDDQFSVERPDGSNFTLKIRSTKLEDSAMYFCASSSSGRAGEQFFGPGTRLTVL.